This T cell receptor (beta chain) appears in the sequencing data of a study of cytomegalovirus exposure and HLA in healthy donors. Across the study: Unique TCRs numbering around 85 million, obtained from HLA-typed donors, made up an early data release.

Germline lookup yields CDR1 SEHNR and CDR2 FQNEAQ (reference sequence). CDR3 size: 14 residues. The J segment lost 4 bases and the V segment lost 7 bases, leaving 4 bases of the junction unmatched. This clone came up once. No antigen is known for it. Healthy bone marrow donors formed the donor group. In the PCR, 60 Vbeta and 13 Jbeta primers were used. The protocol was immunoSEQ multiplex PCR, while the TCRdb copy is restricted to in-frame clones and leaves out a portion. The table has 170,000 or so clones, more than 80% seen once; the top ten hold roughly 0.7%. Findings and limits, study-wide: High specificity and sensitivity for cytomegalovirus status were reported for the classifier.

The TCR was taken from a boy aged 10-17 years in good health and CMV-seronegative. This chain uses TRBV7-9 with TRBJ2-2; 9 bases agree with TRBD2. The sequenced sample was PBMCs. CDR3 protein: CASKGGGGTGELFF. The CDR3 DNA is TGTGCCAGCAAAGGCGGGGGGGGCACCGGGGAGCTGTTTTTT.